This is a list of T cell receptor beta chains from one sample in a study of T cells after yellow fever vaccination. TCRdb recomputed calls from the 5' RACE reads with MiXCR, one row per CDR3 protein. The repertoire holds around 310,000 distinct CDR3 sequences, 3% to 4.5% seen once, with roughly a quarter in the top ten. Here the sequenced sample was PBMCs, taken on the day of the yellow fever booster vaccination. The receptors originated from a man younger than 30 who received the YFV17D yellow fever vaccine. CDR3s include the opening cysteine and the closing phenylalanine or tryptophan.

>TRBJ1-2|TRBV12-5
CASGLGDEDFYGYTF
>TRBJ2-6|TRBV5-1
CASSLARTMSSGANVLTF
>TRBJ2-5|TRBV19
CASSTSGGTQYF
>TRBJ1-1|TRBV4-3
CASSQDPQGDFEAFF
>TRBJ1-1|TRBV9
CASSIADINTEAFF
>TRBJ2-1|TRBV19
CASTGYNEQFF
>TRBJ2-3|TRBV10-3
CAITEGQSSTDTQYF
>TRBJ2-1|TRBV20-1
CSASLGLANYNEQFF
>TRBJ2-2|TRBV4-3
CASSYRQGNYELFF
>TRBJ2-2|TRBV7-8
CASSPRRLAGDHTGELFF
>TRBJ1-5|TRBV18
CASSQGLGSNQPQHF
>TRBJ2-7|TRBV6-5
CASTSGVNSYEQYF
>TRBJ2-3|TRBV4-3
CASSRKVNSDTQYF
>TRBJ1-1|TRBV7-2
CASSQRGGRRAEAFF
>TRBJ2-3|TRBV7-9
CASSFWGQLTDTQYF
>TRBJ1-1|TRBV12-3/TRBV12-4
CASSFWDTEAFF
>TRBJ2-5|TRBV5-1
CASSLAGGEYQETQYF
>TRBJ2-5|TRBV12-3/TRBV12-4
CASSFGQGGLGETQYF
>TRBJ2-5|TRBV24-1
CATSEPGAQETQYF
>TRBJ1-4|TRBV4-2
CASSPRIGREKLFF
>TRBJ2-5|TRBV7-2
CASSFTQGLAKETQYF
>TRBJ2-7|TRBV9
CASSGSGGGNEQYF
>TRBJ1-2|TRBV6-5
CASSYSHVNYGYTF
>TRBJ2-1|TRBV10-3
CAISGGGPNEQFF
>TRBJ1-4|TRBV5-1
CASGHPGTGREKLFF
>TRBJ1-4|TRBV6-5
CASSTGAQEKLFF
>TRBJ2-3|TRBV6-2/TRBV6-3
CASRRDRASAQYF
>TRBJ2-1|TRBV28
CASSSWTGGFNEQFF
>TRBJ2-4|TRBV2
CASSERLVLAKNIQYF
>TRBJ1-6|TRBV6-5
CASSPRQGGTSPLHF
>TRBJ2-5|TRBV7-2
CASSLARQETQYF
>TRBJ1-1|TRBV5-8
CASSFWVTEGRAAFF
>TRBJ2-3|TRBV7-3
CASSDRGNTDTQYF
>TRBJ1-4|TRBV4-3
CASSQTTGTVRTNEKLFF
>TRBJ1-6|TRBV6-5
CASGRISPLHF
>TRBJ1-5|TRBV20-1
CSAKGSLFNQPQHF
>TRBJ2-6|TRBV3-1
CASSYRFGGAAGANVLTF
>TRBJ2-3|TRBV27
CASSTALSTDTQYF
>TRBJ1-2|TRBV7-2
CASSLGSGPGYTF
>TRBJ2-2|TRBV3-1
CASSPAGTSYGELFF
>TRBJ2-5|TRBV20-1
CSAEPVTAQETQYF
>TRBJ1-4|TRBV10-3
CAISEGGDSGATNEKLFF
>TRBJ2-5|TRBV18
CASSHETQYF
>TRBJ2-3|TRBV20-1
CSARTTGLLAIPDTQYF
>TRBJ2-1|TRBV5-1
CASSLTSVSWNEQFF
>TRBJ1-5|TRBV2
CASRVEGNQPQHF
>TRBJ1-5|TRBV7-2
CASSLPQGPQHF
>TRBJ1-2|TRBV5-1
CASSLGRTGQYGYTF
>TRBJ2-7|TRBV7-2
CASSSYPGPYEQYF
>TRBJ2-2|TRBV7-2
CASRPTGLANTGELFF
>TRBJ1-2|TRBV4-2
CASSEDSKVNYGYTF
>TRBJ2-5|TRBV29-1
CSAPEGETQYF
>TRBJ2-3|TRBV12-3/TRBV12-4
CASSRGQGPSGDTQYF
>TRBJ2-1|TRBV7-2
CASSSHLRDRGDNEQFF
>TRBJ2-7|TRBV12-3/TRBV12-4
CASGPPHEQYF